This T cell receptor beta chain was found in a study of cytomegalovirus exposure and HLA in healthy donors. Assay: immunoSEQ multiplex PCR; the TCRdb copy retains only in-frame clones and omits some. The table has over 250,000 clones, 75% to 90% seen once; the top ten hold 0.95% to 1.5%. V lost 1 base and J 0 bases, leaving 7 bases between the germline ends. CDR3 length: 15 residues. Per the germline V gene, CDR1 is SGHAT and CDR2 is FQNNGV. Sequencing was done on a sample of PBMCs. The clonotype was recovered from a woman under 40 in good health and CMV-seropositive. V usage is TRBV11-2 and J usage is TRBJ2-1; D remains ambiguous. The CDR3 sequence: CASSLGFSSYNEQFF. The CDR3 DNA sequence: TGTGCCAGCAGCTTAGGGTTCAGCTCCTACAATGAGCAGTTCTTC.